A selection of T cell receptor beta chains follows, all from one sample in a study of blood T cell repertoires in COVID-19. Sequencing was performed with immunoSEQ multiplex PCR; in TCRdb, only in-frame clones are kept and a portion is missing. Altogether 200,000 to 250,000 clones are present, 75% to 85% being singletons, with the ten largest covering 1.4%. Input material: peripheral blood. The receptors originated from a woman aged 40 to 49 who had recovered from COVID-19. Each CDR3 is given with its conserved first and last residue. The order of the fields is J gene, D gene, clone size, V gene, CDR3 protein, CDR3 DNA. D genes are given only for firm matches. Clone size, where shown, is once, few, many, or a class for clones that have expanded.

j_gene: TRBJ1-5; d_gene: NA; abundance: once; v_gene: TRBV30; CDR3aa: CAWGRDQPQHF; CDR3nt: TGTGCCTGGGGCAGGGATCAGCCCCAGCATTTT
j_gene: TRBJ1-1; d_gene: TRBD1; abundance: NA; v_gene: TRBV29-1; CDR3aa: CSVKGTGGPRRNTEAFF; CDR3nt: TGCAGCGTAAAGGGAACAGGGGGACCACGCCGAAACACTGAAGCTTTCTTT
j_gene: TRBJ2-7; d_gene: NA; abundance: NA; v_gene: TRBV29-1; CDR3aa: CSVVGRSGAGEQYF; CDR3nt: TGCAGCGTTGTAGGCAGGTCCGGTGCGGGCGAGCAGTACTTC
j_gene: TRBJ1-5; d_gene: NA; abundance: NA; v_gene: TRBV27; CDR3aa: CASSLFGEGPQPQHF; CDR3nt: TGTGCCAGCAGTTTATTTGGGGAGGGTCCTCAGCCCCAGCATTTT
j_gene: TRBJ1-2; d_gene: NA; abundance: NA; v_gene: TRBV5-1; CDR3aa: CASSLDRIYGYTF; CDR3nt: TGCGCCAGCAGCTTGGATCGTATCTATGGCTACACCTTC
j_gene: TRBJ1-1; d_gene: NA; abundance: NA; v_gene: TRBV7-2; CDR3aa: CASSLGGGGDTEAFF; CDR3nt: TGTGCCAGCAGCTTAGGCGGGGGAGGGGACACTGAAGCTTTCTTT
j_gene: TRBJ2-5; d_gene: TRBD1; abundance: NA; v_gene: TRBV5-1; CDR3aa: CASSLGRQGGSLLGSETQYF; CDR3nt: TGCGCCAGCAGCTTGGGCCGACAGGGTGGGTCCCTCTTGGGATCCGAGACCCAGTACTTC
j_gene: TRBJ2-3; d_gene: NA; abundance: NA; v_gene: TRBV5-1; CDR3aa: CASSLYSITDTQYF; CDR3nt: TGCGCCAGCAGCTTGTACAGTATCACAGATACGCAGTATTTT
j_gene: TRBJ1-6; d_gene: NA; abundance: NA; v_gene: TRBV7-6; CDR3aa: CASSLAPGTYNSPLHF; CDR3nt: TGTGCCAGCAGCTTAGCCCCAGGAACTTATAATTCACCCCTCCACTTT
j_gene: TRBJ2-3; d_gene: TRBD1; abundance: NA; v_gene: TRBV2; CDR3aa: CARQVGTGADTQYF; CDR3nt: TGTGCCAGACAAGTAGGGACAGGCGCAGATACGCAGTATTTT
j_gene: TRBJ1-6; d_gene: NA; abundance: NA; v_gene: TRBV2; CDR3aa: CASSASPLGPPLHF; CDR3nt: TGTGCCAGCAGTGCTTCCCCGCTGGGGCCACCCCTCCACTTT
j_gene: TRBJ1-5; d_gene: NA; abundance: NA; v_gene: TRBV27; CDR3aa: CASSLYSIKNQPQHF; CDR3nt: TGTGCCAGCAGTTTATACAGTATCAAGAATCAGCCCCAGCATTTT
j_gene: TRBJ1-2; d_gene: NA; abundance: NA; v_gene: TRBV3-1/TRBV3-2; CDR3aa: CASSQEAVYGYTF; CDR3nt: TGTGCCAGCAGCCAAGAGGCAGTCTATGGCTACACCTTC
j_gene: TRBJ2-1; d_gene: TRBD1; abundance: NA; v_gene: TRBV5-8; CDR3aa: CASTQRDRGFF; CDR3nt: TGTGCCAGCACCCAACGGGACAGGGGGTTCTTC
j_gene: TRBJ2-7; d_gene: NA; abundance: NA; v_gene: TRBV27; CDR3aa: CASSYYPGTPYEQYF; CDR3nt: TGTGCCAGCAGTTACTACCCCGGGACACCCTACGAGCAGTACTTC
j_gene: TRBJ2-1; d_gene: TRBD1; abundance: few; v_gene: TRBV6-5; CDR3aa: CASRTSRDRVNEQFF; CDR3nt: TGTGCCAGCAGGACCTCCCGGGACAGGGTCAATGAGCAGTTCTTC
j_gene: TRBJ1-3; d_gene: NA; abundance: NA; v_gene: TRBV18; CDR3aa: CASSPGGSGNTIYF; CDR3nt: TGTGCCAGCTCTCCGGGGGGATCAGGAAACACCATATATTTT
j_gene: TRBJ1-4; d_gene: NA; abundance: few; v_gene: TRBV18; CDR3aa: CASSPQAVSGADGEKLFF; CDR3nt: TGTGCCAGCTCACCCCAGGCGGTTTCAGGGGCCGACGGGGAAAAACTGTTTTTT
j_gene: TRBJ1-2; d_gene: NA; abundance: NA; v_gene: TRBV7-9; CDR3aa: CASSSSIGDGYTF; CDR3nt: TGTGCCAGCAGCTCCTCCATAGGAGATGGCTACACCTTC
j_gene: TRBJ2-1; d_gene: TRBD1; abundance: NA; v_gene: TRBV5-5; CDR3aa: CASSLDRAYNEQFF; CDR3nt: TGTGCCAGCAGCCTTGACAGGGCCTACAATGAGCAGTTCTTC
j_gene: TRBJ2-5; d_gene: TRBD1; abundance: NA; v_gene: TRBV6-6; CDR3aa: CASRRTGGEETQYF; CDR3nt: TGTGCCAGCAGGCGAACAGGGGGCGAAGAGACCCAGTACTTC
j_gene: TRBJ2-1; d_gene: NA; abundance: NA; v_gene: TRBV23-1; CDR3aa: CASSQYQGSEQFF; CDR3nt: TGCGCCAGCAGTCAATATCAGGGGAGCGAGCAGTTCTTC
j_gene: TRBJ2-1; d_gene: TRBD2; abundance: NA; v_gene: TRBV5-6; CDR3aa: CASSGWETSGLRQFF; CDR3nt: TGTGCCAGCAGCGGGTGGGAGACTAGCGGGTTAAGGCAGTTCTTC
j_gene: TRBJ1-2; d_gene: NA; abundance: NA; v_gene: TRBV12-3/TRBV12-4; CDR3aa: CASSQGFPYGYTF; CDR3nt: TGTGCCAGCAGTCAGGGTTTTCCATATGGCTACACCTTC
j_gene: TRBJ1-6; d_gene: TRBD1; abundance: few; v_gene: TRBV10-2; CDR3aa: CASRKDRDNSPLHF; CDR3nt: TGCGCCAGCAGGAAGGACAGGGATAATTCACCCCTCCACTTT
j_gene: TRBJ2-2; d_gene: NA; abundance: once; v_gene: TRBV5-1; CDR3aa: CASSSGLDTGELFF; CDR3nt: TGCGCCAGCAGCTCGGGACTGGACACCGGGGAGCTGTTTTTT
j_gene: TRBJ2-3; d_gene: TRBD1; abundance: NA; v_gene: TRBV7-2; CDR3aa: CASSEQGTDTQYF; CDR3nt: TGTGCCAGCAGCGAACAGGGGACAGATACGCAGTATTTT
j_gene: TRBJ1-1; d_gene: NA; abundance: NA; v_gene: TRBV19; CDR3aa: CASSGPGTEAFF; CDR3nt: TGTGCCAGTAGTGGACCGGGGACTGAAGCTTTCTTT
j_gene: TRBJ1-1; d_gene: TRBD1; abundance: NA; v_gene: TRBV28; CDR3aa: CASSLGTGTGGFTEAFF; CDR3nt: TGTGCCAGCAGTTTAGGAACCGGGACAGGGGGCTTCACTGAAGCTTTCTTT
j_gene: TRBJ1-4; d_gene: NA; abundance: NA; v_gene: TRBV4-3; CDR3aa: CASSQDLLTTNEKLFF; CDR3nt: TGCGCCAGCAGCCAAGACTTACTAACAACTAATGAAAAACTGTTTTTT
j_gene: TRBJ2-7; d_gene: TRBD2; abundance: NA; v_gene: TRBV27; CDR3aa: CASSFGSGTSARQQYF; CDR3nt: TGTGCCAGCAGTTTTGGTTCTGGGACTAGCGCAAGGCAGCAGTACTTC
j_gene: TRBJ2-2; d_gene: NA; abundance: NA; v_gene: TRBV7-9; CDR3aa: CASSSGFPGELFF; CDR3nt: TGTGCCAGCAGCTCGGGATTCCCCGGGGAGCTGTTTTTT
j_gene: TRBJ1-1; d_gene: NA; abundance: NA; v_gene: TRBV28; CDR3aa: CASSSGYGGSEAFF; CDR3nt: TGTGCCAGCAGTAGCGGATACGGGGGGTCCGAAGCTTTCTTT
j_gene: TRBJ1-4; d_gene: NA; abundance: NA; v_gene: TRBV18; CDR3aa: CASSPRDTNEKLFF; CDR3nt: TGTGCCAGCTCACCCAGGGATACTAATGAAAAACTGTTTTTT
j_gene: TRBJ2-2; d_gene: TRBD2; abundance: NA; v_gene: TRBV5-6; CDR3aa: CASSKGLAGHANTGELFF; CDR3nt: TGTGCCAGCAGCAAGGGACTAGCGGGCCACGCGAACACCGGGGAGCTGTTTTTT
j_gene: TRBJ2-7; d_gene: TRBD2; abundance: NA; v_gene: TRBV6-6; CDR3aa: CASSYTSGSYEQYF; CDR3nt: TGTGCCAGCAGTTACACTAGCGGATCCTACGAGCAGTACTTC
j_gene: TRBJ1-2; d_gene: NA; abundance: NA; v_gene: TRBV5-1; CDR3aa: CASSSTQGVGGYTF; CDR3nt: TGCGCCAGCAGCTCAACACAGGGAGTGGGGGGCTACACCTTC
j_gene: TRBJ2-7; d_gene: TRBD2; abundance: NA; v_gene: TRBV10-3; CDR3aa: CATKSTSDYYEQYF; CDR3nt: TGTGCCACCAAGTCGACTAGCGATTACTACGAGCAGTACTTC
j_gene: TRBJ2-3; d_gene: TRBD2; abundance: NA; v_gene: TRBV9; CDR3aa: CASSALAGDTDTQYF; CDR3nt: TGTGCCAGCAGCGCCCTAGCGGGGGACACAGATACGCAGTATTTT
j_gene: TRBJ2-6; d_gene: NA; abundance: NA; v_gene: TRBV7-2; CDR3aa: CASSLARSSGANVLTF; CDR3nt: TGTGCCAGCAGCTTAGCGCGATCATCTGGGGCCAACGTCCTGACTTTC
j_gene: TRBJ2-1; d_gene: TRBD2; abundance: NA; v_gene: TRBV4-3; CDR3aa: CASSQGLAGGPYNEQFF; CDR3nt: TGCGCCAGCAGCCAAGGACTAGCGGGGGGGCCATACAATGAGCAGTTCTTC
j_gene: TRBJ1-1; d_gene: NA; abundance: NA; v_gene: TRBV5-5; CDR3aa: CASSFETVHTEAFF; CDR3nt: TGTGCCAGCAGCTTCGAGACAGTGCACACTGAAGCTTTCTTT
j_gene: TRBJ2-3; d_gene: TRBD2; abundance: NA; v_gene: TRBV30; CDR3aa: CALLAGGDTQYF; CDR3nt: TGTGCCCTTCTAGCGGGGGGGGATACGCAGTATTTT
j_gene: TRBJ1-4; d_gene: TRBD1; abundance: NA; v_gene: TRBV16; CDR3aa: CASRRTRDSEKLFF; CDR3nt: TGTGCCAGCAGACGAACTCGGGACAGCGAAAAACTGTTTTTT
j_gene: TRBJ2-6; d_gene: TRBD2; abundance: NA; v_gene: TRBV9; CDR3aa: CASSGPSGGAKGANVLTF; CDR3nt: TGTGCCAGCAGCGGGCCTAGCGGGGGGGCCAAAGGGGCCAACGTCCTGACTTTC
j_gene: TRBJ2-1; d_gene: NA; abundance: NA; v_gene: TRBV6-5; CDR3aa: CASSDQWTNEQFF; CDR3nt: TGTGCCAGCAGCGACCAATGGACAAATGAGCAGTTCTTC
j_gene: TRBJ1-5; d_gene: TRBD1; abundance: NA; v_gene: TRBV6-5; CDR3aa: CASSWGPGGPQHF; CDR3nt: TGTGCCAGCAGTTGGGGGCCAGGGGGGCCCCAGCATTTT
j_gene: TRBJ1-4; d_gene: NA; abundance: few; v_gene: TRBV7-2; CDR3aa: CASSSGASGEKLFF; CDR3nt: TGTGCCAGCAGCTCAGGGGCATCCGGCGAAAAACTGTTTTTT
j_gene: TRBJ1-1; d_gene: NA; abundance: NA; v_gene: TRBV11-3; CDR3aa: CASSLEAGVNTEAFF; CDR3nt: TGTGCCAGCAGCTTAGAGGCAGGCGTGAACACTGAAGCTTTCTTT
j_gene: TRBJ1-3; d_gene: TRBD1; abundance: NA; v_gene: TRBV13; CDR3aa: CASGQGQGFSGNTIYF; CDR3nt: TGTGCCAGCGGGCAGGGACAGGGGTTCTCTGGAAACACCATATATTTT
j_gene: TRBJ2-1; d_gene: TRBD2; abundance: NA; v_gene: TRBV20-1; CDR3aa: CSARDAGGEFF; CDR3nt: TGCAGTGCTAGAGACGCGGGGGGGGAGTTCTTC
j_gene: TRBJ1-3; d_gene: NA; abundance: NA; v_gene: TRBV15; CDR3aa: CATSRTGTSGNTIYF; CDR3nt: TGTGCCACCAGCAGGACCGGGACATCTGGAAACACCATATATTTT
j_gene: TRBJ1-1; d_gene: NA; abundance: NA; v_gene: TRBV7-3; CDR3aa: CASSPKTGTEAFF; CDR3nt: TGTGCCAGCAGCCCAAAAACAGGGACTGAAGCTTTCTTT
j_gene: TRBJ1-2; d_gene: TRBD1; abundance: NA; v_gene: TRBV7-2; CDR3aa: CASSLIGDRGHGYTF; CDR3nt: TGTGCCAGCAGCTTAATAGGGGACAGGGGGCATGGCTACACCTTC
j_gene: TRBJ2-3; d_gene: TRBD2; abundance: NA; v_gene: TRBV12-3/TRBV12-4; CDR3aa: CASSLGGFAQYF; CDR3nt: TGTGCCAGCAGTTTGGGAGGGTTCGCGCAGTATTTT
j_gene: TRBJ1-5; d_gene: NA; abundance: NA; v_gene: TRBV7-8; CDR3aa: CASTRKPYGGVGDSNQPQHF; CDR3nt: TGTGCCAGCACCCGAAAACCTTACGGGGGGGTCGGGGATAGCAATCAGCCCCAGCATTTT
j_gene: TRBJ1-5; d_gene: TRBD1; abundance: NA; v_gene: TRBV28; CDR3aa: CASSLVGQSSFEPQHF; CDR3nt: TGTGCCAGCAGTTTAGTGGGACAGAGTAGTTTTGAGCCCCAGCATTTT
j_gene: TRBJ2-7; d_gene: TRBD1; abundance: NA; v_gene: TRBV5-1; CDR3aa: CASSLGTGLSYEQYF; CDR3nt: TGCGCCAGCAGCTTGGGGACAGGGTTAAGCTACGAGCAGTACTTC
j_gene: TRBJ2-7; d_gene: TRBD1; abundance: once; v_gene: TRBV7-2; CDR3aa: CASTSGQRTYEQYF; CDR3nt: TGTGCCAGCACCTCGGGACAGCGTACCTACGAGCAGTACTTC
j_gene: TRBJ1-6; d_gene: TRBD1; abundance: NA; v_gene: TRBV5-4; CDR3aa: CASSMDRVISPLHF; CDR3nt: TGTGCCAGCAGCATGGACAGGGTTATTTCACCCCTCCACTTT